A selection of T cell receptor beta chains follows, all from one sample in a study of blood T cell repertoires in COVID-19. TCRdb's table, derived via immunoSEQ multiplex PCR, lists solely in-frame clones and lacks some. The data hold around 60,000 clones, with 80% to 90% observed a single time. Sequencing was done on a sample of peripheral blood. The source of these receptors is an older woman with COVID-19, enrolled during active disease. Each CDR3 is given with its conserved first and last residue. D genes are given only for firm matches. Size values are once, few and many counts, or a class for expanded clones, and some rows have none.

V gene	D gene	J gene	clone size	CDR3 protein	CDR3 DNA
TRBV27	TRBD2	TRBJ2-7	NA	CASSSPGLAYEQYF	TGTGCCAGCAGTTCGCCGGGACTAGCCTACGAGCAGTACTTC
TRBV19	TRBD1	TRBJ1-2	NA	CASSMFDSGGYGYTF	TGTGCCAGTAGTATGTTCGACTCAGGGGGCTATGGCTACACCTTC
TRBV29-1	TRBD1	TRBJ2-7	few	CSARTGFHEQYF	TGCAGCGCCAGGACAGGGTTCCACGAGCAGTACTTC
TRBV12-5	TRBD1	TRBJ1-2	NA	CASGLVLGQPTRGYRPNYGYTF	TGTGCTAGTGGTTTGGTCTTGGGACAGCCGACTCGGGGATACCGACCGAACTATGGCTACACCTTC
TRBV28	TRBD1	TRBJ2-7	NA	CASSSTGTEFEQYF	TGTGCCAGCAGTTCAACCGGGACAGAATTCGAGCAGTACTTC
TRBV6-5	NA	TRBJ2-7	NA	CASSTGGGYEQYF	TGTGCCAGCAGTACTGGGGGCGGGTACGAGCAGTACTTC
TRBV6-5	TRBD1	TRBJ2-7	NA	CASSLGQGVLYEQYF	TGTGCCAGCAGTTTAGGACAGGGGGTACTCTACGAGCAGTACTTC
TRBV19	NA	TRBJ1-1	few	CASSIQGREDIEAFF	TGTGCCAGTAGTATCCAGGGCAGGGAGGATATTGAAGCTTTCTTT
TRBV10-3	TRBD2	TRBJ2-1	NA	CAIKGSGSIYEQFF	TGTGCCATCAAGGGTAGCGGGAGTATCTATGAGCAGTTCTTC
TRBV5-4	NA	TRBJ2-7	NA	CASSLEWGAYEQYF	TGTGCCAGCAGCTTGGAGTGGGGGGCCTACGAGCAGTACTTC
TRBV4-3	TRBD2	TRBJ2-3	NA	CASSQLAGGPQDTQYF	TGCGCCAGCAGCCAACTAGCGGGAGGGCCCCAAGATACGCAGTATTTT
TRBV25-1	TRBD1	TRBJ2-1	NA	CASSEYHNRGLGQFF	TGTGCCAGCAGTGAATATCATAACAGGGGGTTAGGGCAGTTCTTC
TRBV7-9	NA	TRBJ1-6	NA	CASSLGGGRVGLHF	TGTGCCAGCAGCTTAGGAGGGGGTCGCGTCGGCCTCCACTTT
TRBV4-3	TRBD1	TRBJ2-3	NA	CASSQDRGQITDTQYF	TGCGCCAGCAGCCAAGATCGGGGACAGATAACAGATACGCAGTATTTT
TRBV12-3/TRBV12-4	TRBD1	TRBJ1-4	NA	CASSSAGTGELFF	TGTGCCAGCAGTTCTGCCGGGACAGGTGAACTGTTTTTT
TRBV6-5	NA	TRBJ1-1	NA	CASSPTPDRNTEAFF	TGTGCCAGCAGCCCCACCCCGGACAGAAACACTGAAGCTTTCTTT
TRBV19	TRBD1	TRBJ1-5	NA	CASSIGGQGYQPQHF	TGTGCCAGTAGTATAGGTGGACAGGGGTACCAGCCCCAGCATTTT
TRBV24-1	TRBD1	TRBJ1-5	once	CATSDPTTGNNQPQHF	TGTGCCACCAGTGACCCTACGACAGGGAACAATCAGCCCCAGCATTTT
TRBV9	NA	TRBJ1-1	NA	CASSPAGQNTEAFF	TGTGCCAGCAGCCCTGCGGGGCAGAACACTGAAGCTTTCTTT
TRBV27	NA	TRBJ2-7	NA	CATWGREHEQYF	TGTGCCACGTGGGGCAGGGAACACGAGCAGTACTTC
TRBV6-5	TRBD1	TRBJ1-2	NA	CASTTGIYGYTF	TGTGCCAGCACGACAGGGATCTATGGCTACACCTTC
TRBV28	TRBD1	TRBJ2-3	NA	CASPPRGLFITDTQYF	TGTGCCAGCCCACCCAGGGGGCTCTTTATCACAGATACGCAGTATTTT
TRBV24-1	TRBD1	TRBJ2-7	NA	CATSDLRQGTYEQYF	TGTGCCACCAGTGATTTGAGACAGGGAACCTACGAGCAGTACTTC
TRBV2	NA	TRBJ2-7	NA	CASLEARGTYEQYF	TGTGCCAGCTTGGAGGCCCGGGGGACCTACGAGCAGTACTTC
TRBV5-1	NA	TRBJ1-1	once	CASSLDRPGTEAFF	TGCGCCAGCAGCTTGGACCGACCGGGGACTGAAGCTTTCTTT
TRBV28	NA	TRBJ1-3	NA	CASSLLPLSSGNTIYF	TGTGCCAGCAGTTTACTTCCTCTGAGCTCTGGAAACACCATATATTTT
TRBV6-5	TRBD1	TRBJ1-2	NA	CASSYSTGTSYGYTF	TGTGCCAGCAGTTACTCGACAGGGACTAGTTATGGCTACACCTTC
TRBV4-1	NA	TRBJ2-1	once	CASSPGVNEQFF	TGCGCCAGCAGCCCCGGGGTCAATGAGCAGTTCTTC
TRBV9	TRBD2	TRBJ2-7	NA	CASSPFTGLAGHEQYF	TGTGCCAGCAGCCCATTCACGGGACTAGCGGGCCACGAGCAGTACTTC
TRBV19	TRBD2	TRBJ2-7	NA	CASSSSGGSYEQYF	TGTGCCAGTAGTTCTAGCGGGGGCTCCTACGAGCAGTACTTC
TRBV3-1/TRBV3-2	TRBD1	TRBJ2-7	NA	CASSHGSTGATSYEQYF	TGTGCCAGCAGCCACGGGTCGACAGGGGCGACCTCCTACGAGCAGTACTTC
TRBV5-4	TRBD2	TRBJ2-5	NA	CASSLWGGSTQYF	TGTGCCAGCAGCTTGTGGGGGGGGTCGACCCAGTACTTC
TRBV30	NA	TRBJ1-2	NA	CAWTGQTRGGYTF	TGTGCCTGGACAGGGCAGACCCGTGGGGGCTACACCTTC
TRBV6-5	TRBD1	TRBJ1-1	once	CASRKRQGVGEAFF	TGTGCCAGCAGAAAAAGACAGGGGGTGGGTGAAGCTTTCTTT
TRBV7-6	TRBD1	TRBJ1-5	NA	CASSSGQGSNQPQHF	TGTGCCAGCAGCTCTGGACAGGGCAGCAATCAGCCCCAGCATTTT
TRBV19	NA	TRBJ1-5	NA	CASSASRVLQPQHF	TGTGCCAGTAGTGCGTCCAGGGTGTTGCAGCCCCAGCATTTT
TRBV9	NA	TRBJ1-5	NA	CASSQTGNQPQHF	TGTGCCAGCAGCCAGACAGGTAATCAGCCCCAGCATTTT
TRBV27	TRBD2	TRBJ2-7	once	CASSLRQGLAGPSYEQYF	TGTGCCAGCAGTTTACGGCAGGGACTAGCGGGGCCCTCCTACGAGCAGTACTTC
TRBV6-2/TRBV6-3	NA	TRBJ1-5	once	CASSIQGLSNQPQHF	TGTGCCAGCAGTATACAGGGTCTTAGCAATCAGCCCCAGCATTTT
TRBV30	TRBD2	TRBJ2-7	NA	CAWSGGGRSYEQYF	TGTGCCTGGTCCGGGGGGGGGCGATCCTACGAGCAGTACTTC
TRBV18	NA	TRBJ2-5	NA	CASSPQISSETQYF	TGTGCCAGCTCACCTCAAATTAGCTCGGAGACCCAGTACTTC
TRBV27	NA	TRBJ2-7	once	CASSSRTRSSYEQYF	TGTGCCAGCAGTTCAAGGACAAGAAGTTCTTACGAGCAGTACTTC
TRBV19	NA	TRBJ1-4	few	CASSVYGATNEKLFF	TGTGCCAGTAGTGTGTACGGAGCAACTAATGAAAAACTGTTTTTT
TRBV5-8	NA	TRBJ1-5	NA	CASSLGYSNQPQHF	TGTGCCAGCAGCTTGGGTTATAGCAATCAGCCCCAGCATTTT
TRBV18	NA	TRBJ1-1	NA	CASSSVGGTEAFF	TGTGCCAGCTCATCGGTAGGGGGCACTGAAGCTTTCTTT
TRBV7-2	NA	TRBJ2-7	NA	CASSLARSSYEQYF	TGTGCCAGCAGCTTAGCTAGAAGCTCCTACGAGCAGTACTTC
TRBV30	TRBD2	TRBJ2-3	medium-sized	CASRTSGIPPDTQYF	TGTGCCTCAAGGACTAGCGGTATTCCCCCAGATACGCAGTATTTT
TRBV3-1/TRBV3-2	NA	TRBJ2-1	NA	CASNPTRSHEQFF	TGTGCCAGCAACCCAACTAGAAGCCATGAGCAGTTCTTC
TRBV11-3	TRBD2	TRBJ2-2	NA	CASSLFGTSGTGELFF	TGTGCCAGCAGCTTATTTGGGACTAGCGGGACCGGGGAGCTGTTTTTT
TRBV24-1	TRBD2	TRBJ2-7	NA	CATSDFGAGVGEQYF	TGTGCCACCAGTGACTTCGGAGCGGGAGTGGGGGAGCAGTACTTC